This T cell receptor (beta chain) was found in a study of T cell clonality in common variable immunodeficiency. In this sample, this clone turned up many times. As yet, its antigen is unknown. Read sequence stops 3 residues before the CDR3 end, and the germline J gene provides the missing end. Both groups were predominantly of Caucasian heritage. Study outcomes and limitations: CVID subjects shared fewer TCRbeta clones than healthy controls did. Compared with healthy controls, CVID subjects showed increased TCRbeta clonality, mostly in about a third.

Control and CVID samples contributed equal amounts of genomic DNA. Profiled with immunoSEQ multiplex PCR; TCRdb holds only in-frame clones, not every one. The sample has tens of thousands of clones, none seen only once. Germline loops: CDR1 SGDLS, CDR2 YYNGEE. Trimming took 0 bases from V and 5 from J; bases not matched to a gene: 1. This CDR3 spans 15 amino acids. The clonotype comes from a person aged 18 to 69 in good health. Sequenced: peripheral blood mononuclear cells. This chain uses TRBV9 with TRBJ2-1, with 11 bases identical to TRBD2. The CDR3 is CASSVGLAGHNEQFF. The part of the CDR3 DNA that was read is TGTGCCAGCAGCGTAGGACTAGCGGGGCACAATGAG.